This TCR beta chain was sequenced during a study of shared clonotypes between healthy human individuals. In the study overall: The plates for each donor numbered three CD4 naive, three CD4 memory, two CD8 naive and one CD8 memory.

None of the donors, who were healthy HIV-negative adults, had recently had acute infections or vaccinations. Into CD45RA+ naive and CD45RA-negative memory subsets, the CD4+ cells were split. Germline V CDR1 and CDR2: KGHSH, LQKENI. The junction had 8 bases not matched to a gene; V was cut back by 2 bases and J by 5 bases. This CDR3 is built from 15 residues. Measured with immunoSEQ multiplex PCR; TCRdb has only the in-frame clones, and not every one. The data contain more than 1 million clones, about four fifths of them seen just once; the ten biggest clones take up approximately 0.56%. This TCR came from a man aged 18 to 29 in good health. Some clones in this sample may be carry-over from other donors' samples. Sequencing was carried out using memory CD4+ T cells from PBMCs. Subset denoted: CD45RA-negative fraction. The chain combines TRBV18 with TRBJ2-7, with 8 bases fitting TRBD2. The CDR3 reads CASSPRTSPSDEQYF. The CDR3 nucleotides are TGTGCCAGCTCACCAAGGACTAGCCCGAGTGACGAGCAGTACTTC.